This record concerns one T cell receptor (beta chain) sequence. Its specificity is not known. A multiplex PCR was run with 60 Vbeta primers and 13 Jbeta primers. Sequencing used immunoSEQ multiplex PCR; TCRdb keeps in-frame clones, though not all of them. The sample includes around 160,000 clones, roughly 78% of them seen just once. Germline V gene sequence: CDR1 LNHDA, CDR2 SQIVND (reference sequence). The length of the CDR3 is 15 residues. The junction had 4 bases not matched to a gene; V was cut back by 3 bases and J by 0 bases. This sample is part of a study of cytomegalovirus exposure and HLA in healthy donors. Study results and limitations: Testing in vitro showed a few CMV-associated chains specific for CMV antigens.

The rearrangement links TRBV19 to TRBJ2-7; 8 bases are a match to TRBD2. The clonotype was recovered from a man aged 35 to 55 in good health and CMV-seropositive. The sample comprised PBMCs. This CDR3 reads CASSITTSGSYEQYF. The DNA of the CDR3 is TGTGCCAGTAGTATTACCACTAGCGGCTCCTACGAGCAGTACTTC.